The rows below give T cell receptor beta chains drawn from one sample of a study of T-cell reconstitution after alpha-beta-depleted transplantation in children. One entry per CDR3 protein results from TCRdb running MiXCR on the PCR reads. The table records approximately 89,000 distinct CDR3 sequences, roughly 15% of them present only once. The specimen comprised PBMCs, mostly from graft donor cells, sampled 180 days after TCRalphabeta/CD19-depleted stem cell transplant. All receptors derive from a male patient aged 2-9 years who had a stem cell transplant for acute lymphoblastic leukemia, so the T cells may come from the graft donor. Both conserved end residues are part of each CDR3. The D gene is left open where the match is weak. Part of the rows lack a size; the others show once, few, many or a class for expanded clones.

CDR3aa,CDR3nt,d_gene,abundance,v_gene,j_gene
CASSVSGTEFRNTF,TGTGCCAGCAGCGTCTCCGGGACGGAGTTCCGGAACACCTTC,-,many,TRBV7-2,TRBJ2-7
CASSQETGNTIYF,TGTGCCAGCAGCCAGGAAACTGGAAACACCATATATTTT,-,few,TRBV3-1,TRBJ1-3
CASSQLDGEAKKLFF,TGCGCCAGCAGCCAGCTGGACGGTGAAGCGAAAAAACTGTTTTTT,-,-,TRBV4-3,TRBJ1-4
CASSLDRPGAGELFF,TGCGCCAGCAGCCTGGACAGGCCGGGTGCCGGGGAGCTGTTTTTT,TRBD1,-,TRBV4-1,TRBJ2-2
CASSQVAGAYEQYF,TGTGCCAGCAGCCAAGTGGCCGGAGCCTACGAGCAGTACTTC,-,-,TRBV14,TRBJ2-7
CASSTLLAGGTTDTQYF,TGTGCCAGCAGCACCCTCCTAGCGGGGGGAACCACAGATACGCAGTATTTT,TRBD2,once,TRBV7-9,TRBJ2-3
CASSPSAARAGETQYF,TGTGCCAGCTCACCGTCTGCGGCAAGGGCTGGAGAGACCCAGTACTTC,-,few,TRBV18,TRBJ2-5
CSAREGKSGPHQPQHF,TGCAGTGCTAGGGAGGGCAAATCAGGGCCTCATCAGCCCCAGCATTTT,-,-,TRBV20-1,TRBJ1-5
CAPTLGRGLHPLAETQYF,TGTGCCCCTACCTTGGGCAGGGGATTACACCCGTTGGCGGAGACCCAGTACTTC,-,many,TRBV10-3,TRBJ2-5
CASSYSGGRETQYF,TGTGCCAGCAGTTACTCAGGGGGGCGGGAGACCCAGTACTTC,-,-,TRBV6-5,TRBJ2-5
CATSRGSMGRAPNEQFF,TGTGCCACCAGCAGAGGCTCCATGGGACGGGCACCCAATGAGCAGTTCTTC,-,few,TRBV15,TRBJ2-1
CASRVLAGGYNEQFF,TGTGCCAGCAGGGTACTAGCGGGGGGCTACAATGAGCAGTTCTTC,TRBD2,-,TRBV12-3/TRBV12-4,TRBJ2-1
CSATSGVGIGNEQFF,TGCAGTGCCACGAGCGGGGTAGGGATTGGCAATGAGCAGTTCTTC,TRBD2,few,TRBV20-1,TRBJ2-1
CSARDIGQRGAYNEQFF,TGCAGTGCTAGAGATATCGGGCAGAGGGGAGCCTACAATGAGCAGTTCTTC,-,few,TRBV20-1,TRBJ2-1
CAMGSGTSGRNTDTQYF,TGTGCCATGGGCTCCGGGACTAGCGGACGAAACACAGATACGCAGTATTTT,TRBD2,-,TRBV4-2,TRBJ2-3
CASSFSRMNTEAFF,TGCGCCAGCAGCTTCAGTCGTATGAACACTGAAGCTTTCTTT,-,-,TRBV10-1,TRBJ1-1
CASRDADTQYF,TGCGCCAGCCGGGACGCGGATACGCAGTATTTT,-,few,TRBV10-2,TRBJ2-3
CASSWGSGTSGYNEPFF,-,-,-,TRBV5-6,TRBJ2-1
CASSIDSLAGTYNEQFF,TGTGCCAGTAGTATAGACTCCCTAGCGGGCACCTACAATGAGCAGTTCTTC,TRBD2,many,TRBV19,TRBJ2-1
CSVIPPGQGIPYTYNEQFF,TGCAGCGTTATTCCCCCCGGGCAGGGAATCCCCTACACGTACAATGAGCAGTTCTTC,-,once,TRBV29-1,TRBJ2-1
CASRIGLAGGPINEQFF,TGTGCCAGCAGGATCGGACTAGCGGGGGGGCCAATCAATGAGCAGTTCTTC,TRBD2,few,TRBV7-8,TRBJ2-1
CASTPDRSGELFF,TGCGCCAGCACCCCGGACAGGAGCGGGGAGCTGTTTTTT,TRBD1,few,TRBV5-1,TRBJ2-2
CASSQDRLFYEQYF,TGCGCCAGCAGCCAAGATCGACTATTCTACGAGCAGTACTTC,-,many,TRBV4-1,TRBJ2-7
CASSQEGQASWETQYF,TGCGCCAGCAGCCAAGAGGGACAGGCGTCCTGGGAGACCCAGTACTTC,TRBD1,-,TRBV4-1,TRBJ2-5
CASSLIRDRVPAGNIQYF,TGTGCCAGCAGCTTAATCCGGGACAGGGTCCCCGCCGGGAACATTCAGTACTTC,TRBD1,many,TRBV11-2,TRBJ2-4
CATSREGLPLGTDTQYF,TGTGCCACCAGCAGAGAGGGACTACCCTTGGGAACAGATACGCAGTATTTT,TRBD2,few,TRBV15,TRBJ2-3
CASSQDLAVLNNEQFF,TGTGCCAGCAGCCAAGACCTAGCGGTTCTCAACAATGAGCAGTTCTTC,TRBD2,few,TRBV4-2,TRBJ2-1
CASSDMGASTNEKLFF,TGTGCCAGCAGCGACATGGGGGCATCAACTAATGAAAAACTGTTTTTT,-,many,TRBV7-8,TRBJ1-4
CASSLTHSSYNEQFF,TGTGCCAGCAGTCTAACTCACAGCTCCTACAATGAGCAGTTCTTC,-,few,TRBV27,TRBJ2-1
CSPIDTNYGYTF,TGCAGTCCCATAGATACTAACTATGGCTACACCTTC,-,-,TRBV20-1,TRBJ1-2
CASSLEPTATGGYTF,TGCGCCAGCAGCTTGGAACCGACAGCTACAGGTGGCTACACCTTC,-,few,TRBV5-1,TRBJ1-2
CASSLPGQGLDGYTF,TGTGCCAGCAGTTTGCCGGGACAGGGGTTGGATGGCTACACCTTC,TRBD1,-,TRBV25-1,TRBJ1-2
CCARDYSSGGARFYEQYF,TGCTGTGCTAGAGACTACTCTAGCGGGGGCGCCAGATTCTACGAGCAGTACTTC,TRBD2,once,TRBV20-1,TRBJ2-7
CASSRDRVRYEQFF,TGTGCCAGCAGCAGGGACAGGGTGAGGTATGAGCAGTTCTTC,TRBD1,-,TRBV6-1,TRBJ2-1
CASSLYGVFGANTGELFF,TGTGCCAGCAGCTTATATGGGGTTTTTGGGGCGAACACCGGGGAGCTGTTTTTT,-,-,TRBV7-8,TRBJ2-2
CSVASSVLYGYTF,TGCAGCGTTGCCTCTTCGGTCCTCTATGGCTACACCTTC,-,-,TRBV29-1,TRBJ1-2
CASSYAGAGKTQYF,TGTGCCAGCAGTTACGCGGGAGCGGGGAAGACCCAGTACTTC,TRBD2,many,TRBV28,TRBJ2-5
CSAKSRGGEQGHTEAFF,TGCAGTGCTAAGTCCCGGGGGGGGGAACAGGGTCACACTGAAGCTTTCTTT,-,few,TRBV20-1,TRBJ1-1
CASSPGRNYSYTF,TGTGCCAGCAGCCCGGGACGGAACTATAGCTACACCTTC,-,once,TRBV11-2,TRBJ1-2
CSARALQVLRAYDEQYF,TGCAGTGCTAGAGCCCTACAGGTCCTACGGGCGTATGACGAGCAGTACTTC,-,few,TRBV20-1,TRBJ2-7
CASSSFPEGAPFYNEQFF,TGTGCCAGCAGCTCGTTTCCCGAGGGGGCCCCCTTCTACAATGAGCAGTTCTTC,TRBD1,-,TRBV11-1,TRBJ2-1
CASSLGQGASGANVLTF,TGCGCCAGCAGCTTGGGGCAGGGGGCTTCTGGGGCCAACGTCCTGACTTTC,TRBD1,-,TRBV5-1,TRBJ2-6
CSAKTGFVYGYTF,TGCAGTGCGAAGACAGGGTTCGTCTATGGCTACACCTTC,TRBD1,many,TRBV20-1,TRBJ1-2
CASTIQGANTEAFF,TGTGCCAGCACCATACAGGGGGCCAACACTGAAGCTTTCTTT,TRBD1,-,TRBV6-2/TRBV6-3,TRBJ1-1
CSVDRIQNTEAFF,TGCAGCGTGGACAGGATTCAGAACACTGAAGCTTTCTTT,TRBD1,-,TRBV29-1,TRBJ1-1
CASSPSGTVNTEAFF,TGCGCCAGCAGCCCATCCGGGACGGTGAACACTGAAGCTTTCTTT,-,-,TRBV5-1,TRBJ1-1
CASSESTGGNQPQHF,TGCGCCAGCAGTGAGTCGACAGGGGGCAATCAGCCCCAGCATTTT,TRBD1,many,TRBV10-2,TRBJ1-5